The rows below give T cell receptor beta chains drawn from one sample of a study of shared clonotypes between healthy human individuals. TCRdb's table, derived via immunoSEQ multiplex PCR, lists solely in-frame clones and lacks some. This repertoire shows about 450,000 clones, around 79% found once; its top ten account for 13%. Sequences were obtained from PBMCs. Every receptor here comes from a woman aged 40 to 50 in good health. Some clones in this sample may be carry-over from other donors' samples. CDR3s include the opening cysteine and the closing phenylalanine or tryptophan. Fields, in order: J gene, V gene, clone size, D gene, CDR3 DNA, CDR3 protein. The D gene is left open where the match is weak. Only part of the rows carry a size: once, few, many, or a class if the clone is expanded.

J gene: TRBJ1-3
V gene: TRBV10-1
clone size: NA
D gene: NA
CDR3 DNA: TGCGCCAGCTCCCGGGACGGTGGAAACACCATATATTTT
CDR3 protein: CASSRDGGNTIYF

J gene: TRBJ2-4
V gene: TRBV28
clone size: NA
D gene: TRBD2
CDR3 DNA: TGTGCCAGCAGTTTACTTAGCGGGATCTCCGTAGCCAAAAACATTCAGTACTTC
CDR3 protein: CASSLLSGISVAKNIQYF

J gene: TRBJ2-7
V gene: TRBV5-6
clone size: NA
D gene: NA
CDR3 DNA: TGTGCCAGCAGCCCGGTGGGACAAGGGCGTGAGCAGTACTTC
CDR3 protein: CASSPVGQGREQYF

J gene: TRBJ2-1
V gene: TRBV29-1
clone size: once
D gene: NA
CDR3 DNA: TGCAGCGTTGGAACATGGGACTACAATGAGCAGTTCTTC
CDR3 protein: CSVGTWDYNEQFF

J gene: TRBJ1-2
V gene: TRBV27
clone size: NA
D gene: TRBD1
CDR3 DNA: TGTGCCAGCAGTTGGGACAGGGGCTATGGCTACACCTTC
CDR3 protein: CASSWDRGYGYTF

J gene: TRBJ2-5
V gene: TRBV20-1
clone size: once
D gene: NA
CDR3 DNA: TGCAGTGCTATTGTAGGAGAGACCCAGTACTTC
CDR3 protein: CSAIVGETQYF

J gene: TRBJ2-1
V gene: TRBV28
clone size: NA
D gene: TRBD1
CDR3 DNA: TGTGCCAGCAGTTTATCCAGGGGGCGTAATGAGCAGTTCTTC
CDR3 protein: CASSLSRGRNEQFF

J gene: TRBJ2-3
V gene: TRBV18
clone size: NA
D gene: TRBD1
CDR3 DNA: TGTGCCAGCTCACCCTGGACAGGCCGCACAGATACGCAGTATTTT
CDR3 protein: CASSPWTGRTDTQYF

J gene: TRBJ2-1
V gene: TRBV28
clone size: NA
D gene: NA
CDR3 DNA: TGTGCCAGCAGACCGGGACTGGCGAACAATGAGCAGTTCTTC
CDR3 protein: CASRPGLANNEQFF

J gene: TRBJ2-2
V gene: TRBV4-3
clone size: NA
D gene: NA
CDR3 DNA: TGCGCCAGCAGCCAGGGTACCGGGGAGCTGTTTTTT
CDR3 protein: CASSQGTGELFF

J gene: TRBJ2-3
V gene: TRBV2
clone size: NA
D gene: NA
CDR3 DNA: TGTGCCAGCAAAGACAGGTGGGGAAACACAGATACGCAGTATTTT
CDR3 protein: CASKDRWGNTDTQYF

J gene: TRBJ1-4
V gene: TRBV28
clone size: NA
D gene: NA
CDR3 DNA: TGTGCCAGCGAGGAGGGGGGGACTAATGAAAAACTGTTTTTT
CDR3 protein: CASEEGGTNEKLFF

J gene: TRBJ2-5
V gene: TRBV6-5
clone size: NA
D gene: NA
CDR3 DNA: TGTGCCAGCAGTTACTCAAAACAGGGCCAAGAGACCCAGTACTTC
CDR3 protein: CASSYSKQGQETQYF

J gene: TRBJ2-7
V gene: TRBV6-6
clone size: NA
D gene: TRBD1
CDR3 DNA: TGTGCCAGCAGTTACTGGGACAGGGCCTACGAGCAGTACTTC
CDR3 protein: CASSYWDRAYEQYF

J gene: TRBJ1-1
V gene: TRBV28
clone size: few
D gene: NA
CDR3 DNA: TGTGCCAGCAACCCCAGTCGGACTGAAGCTTTCTTT
CDR3 protein: CASNPSRTEAFF

J gene: TRBJ2-6
V gene: TRBV25-1
clone size: NA
D gene: NA
CDR3 DNA: TGTGCCAGCAAAGTGCCCTCTGGGGCCAACGTCCTGACTTTC
CDR3 protein: CASKVPSGANVLTF

J gene: TRBJ1-1
V gene: TRBV29-1
clone size: NA
D gene: NA
CDR3 DNA: TGCAGCGTGGCCGGGGGCAACACTGAAGCTTTCTTT
CDR3 protein: CSVAGGNTEAFF

J gene: TRBJ2-3
V gene: TRBV5-1
clone size: once
D gene: NA
CDR3 DNA: TGCGCCAGCAGTTTAGAAAGAGATACGCAGTATTTT
CDR3 protein: CASSLERDTQYF

J gene: TRBJ2-2
V gene: TRBV29-1
clone size: NA
D gene: NA
CDR3 DNA: TGCAGCGCCGGACAGAACACCGGGGAGCTGTTTTTT
CDR3 protein: CSAGQNTGELFF

J gene: TRBJ2-1
V gene: TRBV7-3
clone size: NA
D gene: NA
CDR3 DNA: TGTGCCAGCAGCTACGACAGCTACAATGAGCAGTTCTTC
CDR3 protein: CASSYDSYNEQFF

J gene: TRBJ2-5
V gene: TRBV5-4
clone size: NA
D gene: NA
CDR3 DNA: TGTGCCAGCAGCTTGAGGCCGGGAGAAGAGACCCAGTACTTC
CDR3 protein: CASSLRPGEETQYF

J gene: TRBJ2-1
V gene: TRBV4-1
clone size: once
D gene: NA
CDR3 DNA: TGCGCCAGCAGCCAAGTAATGACCGGTAACAATGAGCAGTTCTTC
CDR3 protein: CASSQVMTGNNEQFF

J gene: TRBJ1-1
V gene: TRBV4-1
clone size: NA
D gene: TRBD1
CDR3 DNA: TGCGCCAGCATCGGGACAGGGAACACTGAAGCTTTCTTT
CDR3 protein: CASIGTGNTEAFF

J gene: TRBJ2-7
V gene: TRBV7-2
clone size: NA
D gene: NA
CDR3 DNA: TGTGCCAGCAGCCTCGGCTGGGGTAACTCCTACGAGCAGTACTTC
CDR3 protein: CASSLGWGNSYEQYF

J gene: TRBJ2-1
V gene: TRBV18
clone size: NA
D gene: TRBD2
CDR3 DNA: TGTGCCAGCTCATCGGGACTAGCGGGAGTTCCTGAGCAGTTCTTC
CDR3 protein: CASSSGLAGVPEQFF

J gene: TRBJ2-2
V gene: TRBV1
clone size: NA
D gene: NA
CDR3 DNA: TGCACCAGCAGCCCCTACCGGACCACGAACACCGGGGAGCTGTTTTTT
CDR3 protein: CTSSPYRTTNTGELFF

J gene: TRBJ2-2
V gene: TRBV2
clone size: NA
D gene: NA
CDR3 DNA: TGTGCCAGCGGGGGGCGAATCGCGAACACCGGGGAGCTGTTTTTT
CDR3 protein: CASGGRIANTGELFF

J gene: TRBJ2-3
V gene: TRBV11-2
clone size: once
D gene: NA
CDR3 DNA: TGTGCCAGCAGCTTAGATTGGCCAGATACGCAGTATTTT
CDR3 protein: CASSLDWPDTQYF

J gene: TRBJ2-2
V gene: TRBV13
clone size: NA
D gene: TRBD1
CDR3 DNA: TGTGCCAGCAGCTCAGGGGGCGGTGGCACCGGGGAGCTGTTTTTT
CDR3 protein: CASSSGGGGTGELFF

J gene: TRBJ2-7
V gene: TRBV10-3
clone size: NA
D gene: TRBD2
CDR3 DNA: TGTGCCATCAGTGGACTAGCGGGAGGGCCCTCCTACGGGGGTCGGACCTCAAACGAGCAGTACTTC
CDR3 protein: CAISGLAGGPSYGGRTSNEQYF

J gene: TRBJ2-3
V gene: TRBV28
clone size: once
D gene: NA
CDR3 DNA: TGTGCCACCAGGACGGCCACAGATACGCAGTATTTT
CDR3 protein: CATRTATDTQYF

J gene: TRBJ1-1
V gene: TRBV30
clone size: NA
D gene: NA
CDR3 DNA: TGTGCCTGGAACGGGTGGAGGCCGGGGACTGAAGCTTTCTTT
CDR3 protein: CAWNGWRPGTEAFF

J gene: TRBJ1-5
V gene: TRBV6-5
clone size: NA
D gene: NA
CDR3 DNA: TGTGCCAGCAGTTCCCAGCCCAATCAGCCCCAGCATTTT
CDR3 protein: CASSSQPNQPQHF

J gene: TRBJ1-2
V gene: TRBV11-2
clone size: NA
D gene: TRBD1
CDR3 DNA: TGTGCCAGCAGCCCCCCAGGGGGGCTGCATGGCTACACCTTC
CDR3 protein: CASSPPGGLHGYTF

J gene: TRBJ2-7
V gene: TRBV11-2
clone size: NA
D gene: NA
CDR3 DNA: TGTGCCAGCAGCTTAGATTTCGGGAGCTCGGGTTACGAGCAGTACTTC
CDR3 protein: CASSLDFGSSGYEQYF